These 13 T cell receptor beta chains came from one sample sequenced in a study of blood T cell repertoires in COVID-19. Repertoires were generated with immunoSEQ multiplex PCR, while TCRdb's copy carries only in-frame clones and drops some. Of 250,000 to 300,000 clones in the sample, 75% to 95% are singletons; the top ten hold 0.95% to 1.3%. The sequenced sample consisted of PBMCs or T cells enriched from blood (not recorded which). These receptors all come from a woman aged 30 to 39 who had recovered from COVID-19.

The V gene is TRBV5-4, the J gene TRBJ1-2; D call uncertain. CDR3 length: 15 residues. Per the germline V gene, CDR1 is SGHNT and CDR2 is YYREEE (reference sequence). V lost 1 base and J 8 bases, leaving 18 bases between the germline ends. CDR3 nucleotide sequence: TGTGCCAGCAGCTTGAAGGTACCGGGATCTGGAGGCTACACCTTC. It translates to CASSLKVPGSGGYTF.

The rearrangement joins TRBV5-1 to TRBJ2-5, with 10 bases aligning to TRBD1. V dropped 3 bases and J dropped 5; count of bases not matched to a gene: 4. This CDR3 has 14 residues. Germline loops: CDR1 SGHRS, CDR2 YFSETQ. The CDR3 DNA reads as TGCGCCAGCAGCTGGGGACAGGGGATGGAGACCCAGTACTTC. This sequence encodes CASSWGQGMETQYF.

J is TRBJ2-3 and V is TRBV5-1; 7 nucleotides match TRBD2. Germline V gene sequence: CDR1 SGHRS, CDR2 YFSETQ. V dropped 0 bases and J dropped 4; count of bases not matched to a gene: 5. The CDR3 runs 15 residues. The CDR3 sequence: CASSLAGEGADTQYF. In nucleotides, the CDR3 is TGCGCCAGCAGCTTGGCCGGGGAGGGTGCAGATACGCAGTATTTT.

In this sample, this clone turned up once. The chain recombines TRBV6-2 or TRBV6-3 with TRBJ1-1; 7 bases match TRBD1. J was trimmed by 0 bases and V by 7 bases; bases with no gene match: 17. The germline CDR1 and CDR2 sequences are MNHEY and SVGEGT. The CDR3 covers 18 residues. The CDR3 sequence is CASIPGGGHSSLNTEAFF. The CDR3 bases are TGTGCCAGCATCCCAGGGGGGGGCCACTCCTCTCTGAACACTGAAGCTTTCTTT.

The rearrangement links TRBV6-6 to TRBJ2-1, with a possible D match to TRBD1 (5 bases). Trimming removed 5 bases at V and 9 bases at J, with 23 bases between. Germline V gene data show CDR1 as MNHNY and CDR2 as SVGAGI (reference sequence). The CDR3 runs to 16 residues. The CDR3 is CASSQPDTTNVGEQFF. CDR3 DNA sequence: TGTGCCAGCAGTCAACCGGACACGACGAACGTAGGTGAGCAGTTCTTC.

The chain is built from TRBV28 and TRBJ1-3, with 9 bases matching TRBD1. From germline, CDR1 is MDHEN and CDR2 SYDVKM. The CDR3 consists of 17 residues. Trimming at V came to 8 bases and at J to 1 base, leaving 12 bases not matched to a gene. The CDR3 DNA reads TGTGCCAGCGGGGACTTGACAGGGGGACCTTCTGGAAACACCATATATTTT. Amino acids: CASGDLTGGPSGNTIYF.

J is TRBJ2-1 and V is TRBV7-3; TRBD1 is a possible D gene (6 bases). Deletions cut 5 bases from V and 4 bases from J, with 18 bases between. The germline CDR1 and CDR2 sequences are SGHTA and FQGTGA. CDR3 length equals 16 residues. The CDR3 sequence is CASSTVGAIRYNEQFF. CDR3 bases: TGTGCCAGCAGCACTGTGGGGGCGATAAGGTACAATGAGCAGTTCTTC.

DNA of the CDR3: TGCGCCAGCAGCCCCCTAGCGGTAACCGGGGAGCTGTTTTTT. Its protein is CASSPLAVTGELFF. The chain recombines TRBV5-1 with TRBJ2-2, with 7 bases matching TRBD2. The CDR3 sequence is 14 residues long. V was clipped by 4 bases and J by 5 bases; unmatched bases: 5. Germline values: CDR1 SGHRS, CDR2 YFSETQ.

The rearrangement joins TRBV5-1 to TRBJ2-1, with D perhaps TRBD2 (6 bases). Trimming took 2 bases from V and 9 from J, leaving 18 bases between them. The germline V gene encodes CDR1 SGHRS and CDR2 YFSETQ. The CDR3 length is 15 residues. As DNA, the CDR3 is TGCGCCAGCAGCTTTCGCAGCGGCCCGGAGGGTGAGCAGTTCTTC. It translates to CASSFRSGPEGEQFF.

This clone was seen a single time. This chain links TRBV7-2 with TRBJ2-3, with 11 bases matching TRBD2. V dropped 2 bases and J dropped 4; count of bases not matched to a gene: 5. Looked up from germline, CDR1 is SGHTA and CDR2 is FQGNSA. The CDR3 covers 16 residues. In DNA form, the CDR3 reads TGTGCCAGCAGCTTAAGACTAGCGGGGTGGGCAGATACGCAGTATTTT. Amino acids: CASSLRLAGWADTQYF.

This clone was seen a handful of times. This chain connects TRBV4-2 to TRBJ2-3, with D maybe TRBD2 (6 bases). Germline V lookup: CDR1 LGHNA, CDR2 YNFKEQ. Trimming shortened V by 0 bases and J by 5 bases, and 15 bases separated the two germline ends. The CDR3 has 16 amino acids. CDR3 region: CASSQDRGTLGDTQYF. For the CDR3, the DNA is TGTGCCAGCAGCCAAGATCGGGGGACTCTCGGAGATACGCAGTATTTT.

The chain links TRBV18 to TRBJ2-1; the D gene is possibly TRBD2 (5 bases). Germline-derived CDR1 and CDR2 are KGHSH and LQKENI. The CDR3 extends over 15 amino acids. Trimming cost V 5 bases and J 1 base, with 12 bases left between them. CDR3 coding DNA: TGTGCCAGCTCAATGATTTCGGGGTCCTACAATGAGCAGTTCTTC. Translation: CASSMISGSYNEQFF.

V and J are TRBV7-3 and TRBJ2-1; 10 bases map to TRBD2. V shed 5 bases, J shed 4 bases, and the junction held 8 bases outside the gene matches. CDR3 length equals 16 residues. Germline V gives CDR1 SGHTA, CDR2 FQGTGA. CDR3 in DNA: TGTGCCAGCAGCCCTCAATCGACTAGCGGGTACAATGAGCAGTTCTTC. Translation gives CASSPQSTSGYNEQFF.